Sequencing of this TCR beta chain was carried out in a study of radiation and T cells in renal cell carcinoma. General study points: Intratumoral heterogeneity was not captured in these approximately 0.9 g regions.

The CDR3 extends over 14 amino acids. Germline values: CDR1 LGHNA, CDR2 YNFKEQ. Trimming took 5 bases from V and 11 from J; bases not matched to a gene: 11. The treatment was: treatment-naive control, cytoreductive nephrectomy. Control samples are tumors resected by cytoreductive nephrectomy without prior radiation. The patient's renal cell carcinoma had clear cell pathology. Sequencing was performed with immunoSEQ multiplex PCR; in TCRdb, only in-frame clones are kept and a portion is missing. The repertoire holds roughly 9,800 clones, with more than 50% as singletons. This clone was seen more than once but under ten times. Its target is not known.

The sample here was tumor tissue, taken from a patient whose treatment was nephrectomy without radiotherapy. The chain combines TRBV4-2 with TRBJ1-1, with 10 bases that match TRBD1. This TCR was sampled from a middle-aged man with renal cell carcinoma. CDR3 nucleotides: TGTGCCAGCAGCAACAGGGGACAGGGGCAAACGGCTTTCTTT. It is translated as CASSNRGQGQTAFF.